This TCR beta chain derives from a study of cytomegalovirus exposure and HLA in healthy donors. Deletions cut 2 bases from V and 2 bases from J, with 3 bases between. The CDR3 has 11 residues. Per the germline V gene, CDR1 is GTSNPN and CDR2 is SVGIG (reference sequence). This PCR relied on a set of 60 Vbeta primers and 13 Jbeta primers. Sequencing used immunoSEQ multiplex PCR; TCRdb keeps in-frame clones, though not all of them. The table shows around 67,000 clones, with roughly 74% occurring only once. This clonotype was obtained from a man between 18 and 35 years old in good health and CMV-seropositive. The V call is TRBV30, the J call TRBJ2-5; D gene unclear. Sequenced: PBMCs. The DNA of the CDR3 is TGTGCCTGGAGTCGGCAAGAGACCCAGTACTTC. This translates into CAWSRQETQYF.